Shown below are 32 T cell receptor beta chains from a single sample sequenced in a study of T cells in Graves' hyperthyroidism and ophthalmopathy. Amplified TCR beta CDR3 regions derived from RNA transcripts. First-round RT-PCR targeting the TCR CDR3 was performed with the HTBI primer set. A single record per CDR3 protein comes from TCRdb applying MiXCR to the multiplex PCR reads. This sample has over 550,000 distinct CDR3 sequences; around 17% occur once, and the top ten carry more than 15%. The specimen sequenced was blood. Source of these receptors: a young woman with Graves' hyperthyroidism.

Ten or more counts support this clonotype. V gene TRBV2 combines with J gene TRBJ2-2; 8 positions match TRBD1. The germline gives CDR1 SNHLY, CDR2 FYNNEI. This CDR3 spans 14 amino acids. The V and J ends lost 6 bases and 5 bases, in that order; junction bases with no gene match: 5. CDR3 residues: CASRTDRGTGELFF. CDR3 nucleotides: TGTGCCAGCAGGACCGACAGGGGAACCGGGGAGCTGTTTTTT.

This clonotype was picked up a small number of times. The CDR3 coding sequence is TGTGCCACCAGCGGAGGACAGGACTCCTACAATGAGCAGTTCTTC. As protein: CATSGGQDSYNEQFF. V gene TRBV15 combines with J gene TRBJ2-1; TRBD1 agrees at 7 bases. V lost 5 bases, J lost 0 bases, and 4 bases stayed unmatched. The CDR3 runs to 15 residues. The V gene's germline CDR1 is LNHNV and CDR2 YYDKDF (reference sequence).

This clonotype was seen at least ten times. The chain has TRBV5-1 and TRBJ1-1; D is unclear. Germline V lookup: CDR1 SGHRS, CDR2 YFSETQ. This CDR3 is 15 amino acids long. V was shortened by 0 bases and J by 1 base, with 10 bases between the two germline ends. The chain's CDR3 is CASSLGSGRNTEAFF. The CDR3 nucleotides are TGCGCCAGCAGCTTGGGGTCAGGCAGGAACACTGAAGCTTTCTTT.

A note on this clonotype: Compared with germline, one end of the junction differs, possibly owing to a read error. The chain combines TRBV5-6 with TRBJ1-1, with D unclear. Per the germline V gene, CDR1 is SGHDT and CDR2 is YYEEEE. The CDR3 runs to 13 residues. The chain's CDR3 is CASSLIRYTEALF. The CDR3 region has the DNA TGTGCCAGCAGCTTGATTCGGTACACTGAAGCTCTCTTT.

The chain couples TRBV20-1 to TRBJ2-3, with 8 bases lining up with TRBD1. The CDR3 loop spans 13 amino acids. Trimming cost V 3 bases and J 5 bases; bases outside gene matches: 4. Germline V gene data show CDR1 as DFQATT and CDR2 as SNEGSKA (reference sequence). The CDR3 spells CSASGTGGDTQYF. CDR3 sequence (DNA): TGCAGTGCTAGTGGAACAGGGGGAGATACGCAGTATTTT.

This clonotype was observed at least ten times. The J gene is TRBJ1-1, the V gene TRBV12-3 or TRBV12-4; possibly TRBD1 for D (6 bases). The CDR3 contains 18 residues. The V and J ends lost 6 bases and 3 bases respectively, with 26 bases between them. The CDR3 DNA reads as TGTGCCAGCAGGCCGACCGGAGGGGGGGGCTTAGGAGACACTGAAGCTTTCTTT. Residues: CASRPTGGGGLGDTEAFF.

This chain joins TRBV29-1 and TRBJ1-1, with D tentatively TRBD1 (6 bases). Germline lookup yields CDR1 SQVTM and CDR2 ANQGSEA. The CDR3 runs 13 residues. Trimming pared 8 bases from V and 0 bases from J, leaving 13 bases between. The CDR3 region is CSKPGAMNTEAFF. DNA for the CDR3: TGCAGCAAACCAGGGGCAATGAACACTGAAGCTTTCTTT.

The chain carries TRBV11-2 and TRBJ2-5; D could derive from TRBD1 or TRBD2 (6 bases each). Trimming removed 3 bases from V and 4 bases from J, with 18 bases in between. The CDR3 covers 16 residues. Germline CDR1 is SGHAT and CDR2 is FQNNGV. CDR3 nucleotides: TGTGCCAGCAGCTTGAACCTAAGGGGGAGGAGAGAGACCCAGTACTTC. Its translation: CASSLNLRGRRETQYF.

This clonotype was picked up many times. The V call is TRBV20-1, the J call TRBJ2-4; D possibly corresponds to TRBD2 (6 bases). Trimming shortened V by 7 bases and J by 0 bases, and 19 bases separated the two germline ends. The germline CDR1 and CDR2 sequences are DFQATT and SNEGSKA (reference sequence). The CDR3 is 16 residues long. CDR3 in amino acids: CSVPNVGGIAKNIQYF. The DNA for the CDR3 is TGCAGTGTCCCTAACGTGGGAGGTATAGCCAAAAACATTCAGTACTTC.

The chain combines TRBV2 with TRBJ1-2; 8 bases align to TRBD1. Germline loops: CDR1 SNHLY, CDR2 FYNNEI. Unmatched junction bases numbered 5, after V lost 6 bases and J lost 2 bases. CDR3 length: 14 residues. CDR3 in amino acids: CASRYRTGNYGYTF. DNA for the CDR3: TGTGCCAGCAGATATAGGACAGGGAACTATGGCTACACCTTC.

This clonotype occurred many times. The CDR3 sequence is CASGGYNEQFF. Written as DNA, the CDR3 is TGTGCCAGCGGGGGCTACAATGAGCAGTTCTTC. The chain carries TRBV6-2 or TRBV6-3 and TRBJ2-1; D may be TRBD1 or TRBD2 (5 bases each). CDR1 and CDR2 (germline): MNHEY, SVGEGT. This CDR3 comprises 11 residues. V was pared by 8 bases and J by 3 bases, with 5 bases between.

This clonotype has at least ten counts. The chain uses TRBV5-1 and TRBJ2-7; D is undetermined. The CDR3 is 14 residues long. The germline gives CDR1 SGHRS, CDR2 YFSETQ. Trimming stripped 4 bases from V and 1 base from J, with 12 bases between. CDR3 nucleotides: TGCGCCAGCAGCGGCTCAGGTCTTTCCTACGAGCAGTACTTC. Translating it yields CASSGSGLSYEQYF.

Ten or more counts support this clonotype. The J gene is TRBJ2-3, the V gene TRBV12-3 or TRBV12-4; D not certain. Trimming removed 5 bases from V and 4 bases from J, with 13 bases in between. The CDR3 has 14 amino acids. CDR3 sequence: CASSRFQASDTQYF. The CDR3, as DNA: TGTGCCAGCAGTCGGTTCCAGGCCTCAGATACGCAGTATTTT.

V gene TRBV19 combines with J gene TRBJ1-5; 8 positions match TRBD1. The trim removed 2 bases at V and 2 bases at J, leaving 5 bases unmatched. The CDR3 contains 16 residues. The germline V gene encodes CDR1 LNHDA and CDR2 SQIVND (reference sequence). The CDR3 DNA reads TGTGCCAGTAGTATACCGACAGGGGTTGGCAATCAGCCCCAGCATTTT. It translates to CASSIPTGVGNQPQHF.

This chain uses TRBV27 with TRBJ2-7; 9 positions agree with TRBD1. This CDR3 has 15 residues. The trim removed 6 bases at V and 0 bases at J, leaving 6 bases unmatched. Germline CDR1 MNHEY, CDR2 SMNVEV (reference sequence). CDR3 sequence: CASRSPGQGSYEQYF. The CDR3 region has the DNA TGTGCCAGCAGGTCCCCGGGACAGGGCTCCTACGAGCAGTACTTC.

This clonotype has at least ten counts. The J gene is TRBJ2-7, the V gene TRBV12-3 or TRBV12-4; the D is unclear. CDR3 length: 16 amino acids. The germline V and J ends were trimmed by 4 bases and 2 bases, with 18 bases remaining between them. CDR3 nucleotide sequence: TGTGCCAGCAGTTCCGAAAGGCCGGGCCGAACCTACGAGCAGTACTTC. Its translation is CASSSERPGRTYEQYF.

This clonotype turned up a few times. The genes are TRBV18 and TRBJ1-5; D is unclear. This CDR3 is 16 amino acids long. The V gene's germline CDR1 is KGHSH and CDR2 LQKENI. Trimming left V 0 bases short and J 2 bases short, with 11 bases between. The CDR3 nucleotides are TGTGCCAGCTCACCACCGGGAGGGCACGGCAATCAGCCCCAGCATTTT. Its translation is CASSPPGGHGNQPQHF.

The gene calls are TRBV29-1 and TRBJ1-3, with a possible D match to TRBD1 (6 bases). CDR1 and CDR2 (germline): SQVTM, ANQGSEA. The CDR3 has 15 amino acids. V lost 4 bases and J lost 0, with 13 bases in between. This chain's CDR3 is CSVGGTTNSGNTIYF. CDR3 nucleotides: TGCAGCGTTGGTGGGACAACTAACTCTGGAAACACCATATATTTT.

At least ten counts were recorded for this clonotype. The gene calls are TRBV19 and TRBJ2-7; TRBD1 aligns across 9 bases. Germline lookup yields CDR1 LNHDA and CDR2 SQIVND (reference sequence). This CDR3 has 16 residues. J lost 4 bases, V lost 6 bases, and 13 bases had no gene match. The CDR3 nucleotides are TGTGCCAGTAGCGAAGCCGGGACAGGGCCCCTATACGAGCAGTACTTC. Its protein product is CASSEAGTGPLYEQYF.

As concerns this clonotype: One junction end does not reproduce the germline sequence, and a read error may be involved. The genes are TRBV12-3 or TRBV12-4 and TRBJ2-1; D not resolved. This CDR3 comprises 15 residues. The CDR3 region has the DNA TGTGTCAGCAGTTTAGAAGTGGGCTCCTACAATGAGCAGTTCTTC. This encodes CVSSLEVGSYNEQFF.

V is TRBV20-1 and J is TRBJ2-7; 7 bases agree with TRBD1. The length of the CDR3 is 12 residues. CDR1 and CDR2 from the germline V gene are DFQATT and SNEGSKA (reference sequence). V trimming: 7 bases; J trimming: 7 bases; junction bases outside the gene matches: 10. CDR3 nucleotides: TGCAGTGTTGTCCAGGGGGATAGGGAGCAGTACTTC. It yields the protein CSVVQGDREQYF.

This clonotype was seen a few times. This chain connects TRBV7-9 to TRBJ2-7; no firm D call. This CDR3 spans 15 amino acids. The V gene lost 3 bases and the J gene lost 2 bases, with 14 bases spanning the gap. In germline, CDR1 is SEHNR, CDR2 FQNEAQ (reference sequence). DNA for the CDR3: TGTGCCAGCAGCTTTCCGGACGCCTATACCTACGAGCAGTACTTC. Residues: CASSFPDAYTYEQYF.

Only a few counts were recorded for this clonotype. This chain links TRBV25-1 with TRBJ2-7; a weak D match, TRBD2 (7 bases). This CDR3 region has 15 residues. Deletions cut 1 base from V and 2 bases from J, with 12 bases between. The germline CDR1 and CDR2 sequences are MGHDK and SYGVNS. CDR3 DNA: TGTGCCAGCAGTGAATTGGGGGGGGCCACCTACGAGCAGTACTTC. Its protein is CASSELGGATYEQYF.

This clonotype was seen more than once but under ten times. The rearrangement links TRBV12-3 or TRBV12-4 to TRBJ2-3; D is unclear. The V end lost 3 bases, the J end lost 2 bases, and 9 bases lay between the germline ends. The CDR3 contains 14 residues. The CDR3 loop reads CASSFSWATDTQYF. The CDR3 DNA sequence: TGTGCCAGCAGTTTCTCTTGGGCCACAGATACGCAGTATTTT.

The genes are TRBV7-2 and TRBJ1-5; D is possibly TRBD1 (6 bases). Looked up from germline, CDR1 is SGHTA and CDR2 is FQGNSA. The V end was cut by 5 bases, the J end by 2 bases, with 16 bases between. The CDR3 totals 16 residues. CDR3 DNA sequence: TGTGCCAGCAGCAAAAGGGGGACGGCCGGCAATCAGCCCCAGCATTTT. Translation gives CASSKRGTAGNQPQHF.

Regarding this clonotype: A clone one base away is much larger, so this may be a read error. The gene calls are TRBV28 and TRBJ2-6; D is ambiguous. CDR3 length: 13 amino acids. Germline V gene lookup returns CDR1 MDHEN and CDR2 SYDVKM. The CDR3 reads CSSRLTGANVLTF. In nucleotides, the CDR3 is TGTTCCAGCAGGCTTACCGGGGCCAACGTCCTGACTTTC.

There are a few counts of this clonotype. V is TRBV27 and J is TRBJ2-2, with 14 nucleotides matching TRBD2. The trim removed 4 bases at V and 8 bases at J, leaving 9 bases unmatched. The CDR3 is made up of 17 amino acids. Germline lookup yields CDR1 MNHEY and CDR2 SMNVEV (reference sequence). CDR3 residues: CASSSRLAGGRGGELFF. The CDR3 coding sequence is TGTGCCAGCAGTTCTCGACTAGCGGGAGGGCGAGGTGGGGAGCTGTTTTTT.

This chain links TRBV20-1 with TRBJ2-7; D remains ambiguous. V was pared by 6 bases and J by 0 bases, with 15 bases between. This CDR3 is 14 amino acids long. Germline CDR1 DFQATT, CDR2 SNEGSKA (reference sequence). The CDR3 sequence: CSAPNSDASYEQYF. CDR3 bases: TGCAGTGCACCCAACAGCGATGCCTCCTACGAGCAGTACTTC.

This clonotype was picked up a small number of times. The V and J genes are TRBV24-1 and TRBJ2-1; D perhaps matches TRBD1 (5 bases). The germline V gene encodes CDR1 KGHDR and CDR2 SFDVKD. The V end was cut by 3 bases, the J end by 9 bases, with 8 bases between. The CDR3 has 12 amino acids. This CDR3 reads CATSDARVEQFF. The CDR3 DNA sequence: TGTGCCACCAGTGATGCCAGGGTTGAGCAGTTCTTC.

The chain carries TRBV20-1 and TRBJ2-7; no firm D call. This CDR3 region has 12 residues. CDR1 and CDR2 (germline): DFQATT, SNEGSKA (reference sequence). V dropped 3 bases and J dropped 4 bases, with 10 bases sitting between them. DNA for the CDR3: TGCAGTGCTAGTATCCGAGAGTACGAGCAGTACTTC. Translating it yields CSASIREYEQYF.

A note on this clonotype: Germline and junction disagree at one end, which may indicate a read error. The chain employs TRBV5-1 and TRBJ2-1; unclear D gene. The CDR3 covers 15 residues. In germline, CDR1 is SGHRS, CDR2 YFSETQ. The CDR3 region is CASSLVPASFNEQFF. In nucleotides, the CDR3 is TGCGCCAGCAGCTTGGTACCGGCCTCCTTCAATGAGCAGTTCTTC.

The chain links TRBV14 to TRBJ1-3; tentatively, D is TRBD1 (5 bases). This CDR3 contains 14 residues. Germline V gene sequence: CDR1 SGHDN, CDR2 FVKESK. V shed 4 bases and J shed 0 bases, with 7 bases lying between them. The CDR3 protein is CASSRRVSGNTIYF. The CDR3 region has the DNA TGTGCCAGCAGCCGCAGGGTCTCTGGAAACACCATATATTTT.